The 10 T cell receptor beta chains given below trace back to one sample, sequenced in a study of CD8 T cells in ankylosing spondylitis. TCRdb re-derived calls from the 5' RACE reads in MiXCR, one entry per CDR3 protein. Of approximately 220,000 distinct CDR3 sequences detected, about 10% appear once; the ten largest clones hold 21%. The sample comprised blood, either unsorted or a sorted T cell fraction (not recorded which). The receptors were gathered from a male donor with ankylosing spondylitis or in good health (not recorded which).

This clonotype showed up many times. This chain links TRBV7-6 with TRBJ1-5; perhaps TRBD1 as D (5 bases). Germline loops: CDR1 SGHVS, CDR2 FNYEAQ. This CDR3 comprises 14 residues. V shed 1 base and J shed 6 bases, with 10 bases lying between them. The CDR3 nucleotides are TGTGCCAGCAGCTTAGATCCAGGGCCTCAGCCCCAGCATTTT. It translates to CASSLDPGPQPQHF.

The V gene is TRBV7-8, the J gene TRBJ1-2; weak D call: TRBD1 (5 bases). Germline-derived CDR1 and CDR2 are SGHVS and FQNEAQ. Trimming shortened V by 7 bases and J by 5 bases, and 17 bases separated the two germline ends. The CDR3 loop spans 14 amino acids. The CDR3 region has the DNA TGTGCCAGCACATGGGGGGGACGGTCTTATGGCTACACCTTC. This encodes CASTWGGRSYGYTF.

Many counts were recorded for this clonotype. The chain couples TRBV12-3 or TRBV12-4 to TRBJ1-1; D remains unclear. V dropped 6 bases and J dropped 3 bases, with 14 bases sitting between them. The CDR3 length is 14 residues. CDR3 region: CASSPPDGHTEAFF. CDR3 sequence (DNA): TGTGCCAGCAGCCCCCCTGACGGCCACACTGAAGCTTTCTTT.

This clonotype was recorded many times. The gene calls are TRBV7-9 and TRBJ1-1, with 9 bases matching TRBD1. The CDR3 is 14 residues long. With 5 bases clipped from V and 5 bases from J, the junction kept 6 bases outside the gene matches. CDR1 SEHNR and CDR2 FQNEAQ come from the germline V gene (reference sequence). CDR3 sequence (DNA): TGTGCCAGCAGCCCAGACAGGGGGTGGACTGAAGCTTTCTTT. Its translation: CASSPDRGWTEAFF.

This rearrangement joins TRBV5-1 to TRBJ2-1; D unclear. Per germline, CDR1 SGHRS and CDR2 YFSETQ. V was pared by 4 bases and J by 1 base, with 9 bases between. This CDR3 comprises 14 residues. CDR3 amino acids: CASSTDGSYNEQFF. The CDR3 nucleotides are TGCGCCAGCAGCACGGATGGTTCCTACAATGAGCAGTTCTTC.

The chain is built from TRBV19 and TRBJ2-3, with TRBD2 matching 10 bases. The CDR3 covers 18 residues. V was pared by 6 bases and J by 6 bases, with 18 bases of the junction left unmatched. The germline gives CDR1 LNHDA, CDR2 SQIVND (reference sequence). The CDR3 reads CASSQTRTSGDRRDTQYF. Here the CDR3 DNA reads TGTGCCAGTAGCCAAACCAGGACTAGCGGAGACCGCCGGGATACGCAGTATTTT.

This clonotype was counted ten times or more. The chain joins TRBV10-3 to TRBJ2-5, with D possibly called TRBD1 or TRBD2 (5 bases each). In germline, CDR1 is ENHRY, CDR2 SYGVKD. With 10 bases removed from V and 1 base from J, the gap between germline ends came to 16 bases. This CDR3 has 14 amino acids. For the CDR3, the DNA is TGTGCCACCAGCCTTGGGACGGCCCAAGAGACCCAGTACTTC. It is translated as CATSLGTAQETQYF.

This clonotype was found many times. The chain joins TRBV7-2 to TRBJ2-7; TRBD2 matches at 7 bases. The germline CDR1 and CDR2 sequences are SGHTA and FQGNSA. Germline trimming cut 7 bases from V and 3 bases from J; bases unmatched to any gene: 12. The CDR3 covers 15 residues. The CDR3 loop reads CASTYSGEGFYEQYF. The DNA for the CDR3 is TGTGCCAGCACCTACAGCGGGGAAGGATTCTACGAGCAGTACTTC.

V and J are TRBV2 and TRBJ2-2; D remains unclear. The CDR3 runs 14 residues. Trimming took off 7 bases at V and 4 bases at J, with 13 bases between the two ends. Germline CDR1 is SNHLY and CDR2 is FYNNEI. DNA for the CDR3: TGTGCCAGCACGCAGGTTCTCGGCACCGGGGAGCTGTTTTTT. Translation gives CASTQVLGTGELFF.

Many counts were recorded for this clonotype. One junction end disagrees with the germline gene, perhaps due to a read error. The chain carries TRBV5-1 and TRBJ2-3, with a possible D match to TRBD1 (6 bases). The CDR3 has 14 amino acids. Germline lookup yields CDR1 SGHRS and CDR2 YFSETQ. The CDR3 is CASSLDRSTDTQYF. DNA for the CDR3: TGTGCCAGCAGTTTGGACAGAAGCACAGATACGCAGTATTTT.